This section outlines one T cell receptor beta chain sequence together with its context. This sample is part of a study of blood T cell repertoires in COVID-19. Study summary: PBMCs, B-cell-depleted T cells, or T cells provided the cDNA or gDNA that made up the material.

CDR1 and CDR2 from the germline V gene are MGHRA and YSYEKL. The V end was cut by 0 bases, the J end by 2 bases, with 12 bases between. This CDR3 spans 16 amino acids. The table came from immunoSEQ multiplex PCR; TCRdb's copy has only in-frame clones and leaves some out. The sample holds about 430,000 clones, 70% to 90% seen once. This rearrangement joins TRBV4-1 to TRBJ2-3, with D possibly TRBD2 on 6 matching bases. Sequenced sample: PBMCs or T cells enriched from blood (not recorded which). This receptor was identified in a young woman who had been exposed to COVID-19. CDR3 nucleotides: TGCGCCAGCAGCCAAGACGGAGGGTTGGACACAGATACGCAGTATTTT. Translated, it gives CASSQDGGLDTDTQYF.